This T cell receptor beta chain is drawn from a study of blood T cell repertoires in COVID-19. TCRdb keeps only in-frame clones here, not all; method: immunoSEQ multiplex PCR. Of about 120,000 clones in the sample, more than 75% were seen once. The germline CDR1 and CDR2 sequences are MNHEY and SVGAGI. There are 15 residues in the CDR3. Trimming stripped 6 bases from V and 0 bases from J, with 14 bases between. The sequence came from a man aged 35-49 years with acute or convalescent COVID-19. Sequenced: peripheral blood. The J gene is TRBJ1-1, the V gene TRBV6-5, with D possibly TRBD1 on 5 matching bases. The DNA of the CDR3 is TGTGCCAGCAGGCATCCGGGACTTATGAACACTGAAGCTTTCTTT. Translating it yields CASRHPGLMNTEAFF.